The 7 T cell receptor beta chains listed next were all sequenced from one sample in a study of graft-versus-host responses after intestinal transplantation. No antigen is known for these receptors. The protocol was immunoSEQ multiplex PCR, while the TCRdb copy is restricted to in-frame clones and leaves out a portion. Of around 70,000 clones listed, more than 70% are singletons. The sequencing here drew on unstimulated CD8+ T cells sorted from spleen or lymph node cells, taken before intestinal transplant. The source is a human donor who received an intestinal transplant.

The V gene is TRBV9, the J gene TRBJ2-1, with TRBD2 matching over 10 bases. The CDR3 is 16 amino acids. Germline-derived CDR1 and CDR2 are SGDLS and YYNGEE. The V gene end was trimmed by 0 bases and the J gene end by 4 bases; junction bases not matched to a gene: 4. The CDR3 nucleotides are TGTGCCAGCAGCGTAGTTTGGACTAGCGGTTACAATGAGCAGTTCTTC. Translating gives CASSVVWTSGYNEQFF.

The V and J genes are TRBV27 and TRBJ1-5; tentatively, D is TRBD1 (5 bases). This CDR3 has 14 amino acids. V was clipped by 6 bases and J by 2 bases, with 11 bases between them. Germline V gene lookup returns CDR1 MNHEY and CDR2 SMNVEV (reference sequence). The CDR3, as DNA: TGTGCCAGCAGAATGGGGGGGGGCAATCAGCCCCAGCATTTT. This codes for CASRMGGGNQPQHF.

V usage is TRBV19 and J usage is TRBJ1-4; 9 bases line up with TRBD1. V shed 6 bases, J shed 3 bases, and the junction held 5 bases outside the gene matches. This CDR3 region has 15 residues. CDR1 and CDR2 from the germline V gene are LNHDA and SQIVND (reference sequence). CDR3 region: CASSTGGLANEKLFF. DNA of the CDR3: TGTGCCAGTAGCACAGGGGGCTTGGCTAATGAAAAACTGTTTTTT.

The chain joins TRBV5-1 to TRBJ2-7; D may be TRBD2 (6 bases). The CDR3 sequence is 13 residues long. The germline CDR1 and CDR2 sequences are SGHRS and YFSETQ. Trimming took 4 bases from V and 2 from J, leaving 10 bases between them. CDR3 in amino acids: CASSAGPAYEQYF. The CDR3 DNA is TGCGCCAGCAGCGCGGGACCGGCCTACGAGCAGTACTTC.

The CDR3 nucleotides are TGTGCCAGCATTTCAGCGGATAGCAATCAGCCCCAGCATTTT. This encodes CASISADSNQPQHF. V usage is TRBV6-1 and J usage is TRBJ1-5; D remains ambiguous. V was pared by 7 bases and J by 0 bases, with 10 bases between. The CDR3 length is 14 residues. From germline, CDR1 is MNHNS and CDR2 SASEGT.

This clone has only one observation. V usage is TRBV15 and J usage is TRBJ2-4; perhaps TRBD1 as D (5 bases). CDR1 is LNHNV, CDR2 YYDKDF, per germline (reference sequence). Between the trimmed V and J ends, which lost 0 bases and 5 bases, there was a span of 11 bases. The CDR3 loop spans 15 amino acids. The CDR3: CATSRDGAFENIQYF. The CDR3 DNA sequence: TGTGCCACCAGCAGAGATGGGGCGTTTGAAAACATTCAGTACTTC. The full variable domain, rest sourced from reference TRBV15 and TRBJ2-4, is DAMVIQNPRYQVTQFGKPVTLSCSQTLNHNVMYWYQQKSSQAPKLLFHYYDKDFNNEADTPDNFQSRRPNTSFCFLDIRSPGLGDTAMYLCATSRDGAFENIQYFGAGTRLSVL.

V gene TRBV7-8 combines with J gene TRBJ2-1; 7 nucleotides align to TRBD1. The CDR3 is 15 residues long. Germline CDR1 SGHVS, CDR2 FQNEAQ. Unmatched junction bases numbered 10, after V lost 4 bases and J lost 7 bases. The CDR3 coding sequence is TGTGCCAGCAGCTCCCGACAGGGAAGGAGGAATGAGCAGTTCTTC. Translating gives CASSSRQGRRNEQFF.